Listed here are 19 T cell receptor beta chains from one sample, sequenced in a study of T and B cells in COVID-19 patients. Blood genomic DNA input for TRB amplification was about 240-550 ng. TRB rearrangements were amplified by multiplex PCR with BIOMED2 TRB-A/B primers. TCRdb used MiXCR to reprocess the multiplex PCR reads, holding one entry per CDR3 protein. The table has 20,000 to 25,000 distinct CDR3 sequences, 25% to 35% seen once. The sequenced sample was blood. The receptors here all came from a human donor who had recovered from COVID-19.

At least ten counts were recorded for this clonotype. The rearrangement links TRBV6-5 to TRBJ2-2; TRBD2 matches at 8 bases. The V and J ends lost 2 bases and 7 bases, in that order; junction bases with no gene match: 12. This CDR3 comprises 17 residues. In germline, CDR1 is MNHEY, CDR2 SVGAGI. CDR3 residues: CASSYLSGSTANGELFF. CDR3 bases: TGTGCCAGCAGTTACCTAAGCGGGAGCACAGCCAACGGGGAGCTGTTTTTT.

In DNA, the CDR3 is TGTGCCAGCAGTTACCCGGGGGCGAACACTGAAGCTTTCTTT. Amino acids: CASSYPGANTEAFF. V usage is TRBV6-5 and J usage is TRBJ1-1; tentative D call: TRBD1 (6 bases). CDR1 MNHEY and CDR2 SVGAGI come from the germline V gene. V was trimmed by 2 bases and J by 1 base, leaving 8 bases between them. The CDR3 is made up of 14 amino acids.

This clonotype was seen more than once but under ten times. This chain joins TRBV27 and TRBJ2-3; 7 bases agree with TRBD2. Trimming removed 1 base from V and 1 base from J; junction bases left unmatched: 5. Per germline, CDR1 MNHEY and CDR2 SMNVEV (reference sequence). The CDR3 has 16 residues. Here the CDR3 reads CASSLLLAGGTDTQYF. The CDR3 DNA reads TGTGCCAGCAGTTTATTATTGGCGGGGGGCACAGATACGCAGTATTTT.

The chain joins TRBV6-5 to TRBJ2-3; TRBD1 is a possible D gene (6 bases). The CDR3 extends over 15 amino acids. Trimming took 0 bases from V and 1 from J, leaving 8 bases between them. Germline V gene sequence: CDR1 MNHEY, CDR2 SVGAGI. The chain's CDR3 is CASSYSSGGTDTQYF. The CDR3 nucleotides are TGTGCCAGCAGTTACTCCTCAGGGGGCACAGATACGCAGTATTTT.

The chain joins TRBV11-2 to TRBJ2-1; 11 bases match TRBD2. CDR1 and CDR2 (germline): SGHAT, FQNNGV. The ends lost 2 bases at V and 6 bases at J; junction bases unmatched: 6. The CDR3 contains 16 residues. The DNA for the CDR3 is TGTGCCAGCAGCTTATATAGCGGGGGGGGCCCCAATGAGCAGTTCTTC. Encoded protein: CASSLYSGGGPNEQFF.

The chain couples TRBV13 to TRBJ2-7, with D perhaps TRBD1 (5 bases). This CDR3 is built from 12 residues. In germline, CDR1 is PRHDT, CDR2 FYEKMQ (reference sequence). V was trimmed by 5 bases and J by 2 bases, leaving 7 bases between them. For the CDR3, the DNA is TGTGCCAGCAGCGCAGGGACCTACGAGCAGTACTTC. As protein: CASSAGTYEQYF.

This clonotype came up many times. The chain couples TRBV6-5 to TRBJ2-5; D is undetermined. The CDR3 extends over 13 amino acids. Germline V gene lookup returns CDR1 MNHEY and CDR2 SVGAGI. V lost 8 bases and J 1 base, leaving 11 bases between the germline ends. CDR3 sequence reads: CASGFLGQETQYF. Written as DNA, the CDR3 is TGTGCCAGCGGGTTCTTGGGCCAAGAGACCCAGTACTTC.

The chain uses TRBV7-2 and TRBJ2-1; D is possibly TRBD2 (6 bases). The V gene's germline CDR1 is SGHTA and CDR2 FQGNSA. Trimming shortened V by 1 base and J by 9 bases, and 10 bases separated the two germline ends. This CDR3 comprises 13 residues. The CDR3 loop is CASSLESGFEQFF. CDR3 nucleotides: TGTGCCAGCAGCTTAGAGAGCGGGTTTGAGCAGTTCTTC.

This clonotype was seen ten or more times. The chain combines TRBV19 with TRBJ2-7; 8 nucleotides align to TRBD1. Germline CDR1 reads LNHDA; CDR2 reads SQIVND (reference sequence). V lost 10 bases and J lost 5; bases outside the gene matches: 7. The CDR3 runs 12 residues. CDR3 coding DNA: TGTGCCACCTCGACAGGGGTCGACGAGCAGTACTTC. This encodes CATSTGVDEQYF.

The CDR3 nucleotides read TGTGCCAGCAGCCGGGACGGAAACAATCAGCCCCAGCATTTT. This translates into CASSRDGNNQPQHF. This sequence joins TRBV7-6 and TRBJ1-5, with D perhaps matching TRBD1 (5 bases). This CDR3 comprises 14 residues. Germline assignment: CDR1 SGHVS and CDR2 FNYEAQ. Trimming removed 5 bases at V and 3 bases at J, with 11 bases between.

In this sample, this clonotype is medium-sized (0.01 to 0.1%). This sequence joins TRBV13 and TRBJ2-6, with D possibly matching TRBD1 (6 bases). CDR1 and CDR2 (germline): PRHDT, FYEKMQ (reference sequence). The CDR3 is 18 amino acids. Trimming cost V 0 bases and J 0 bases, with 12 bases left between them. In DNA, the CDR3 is TGTGCCAGCAGCTTAGGCGGGACACCTCTCTCTGGGGCCAACGTCCTGACTTTC. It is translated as CASSLGGTPLSGANVLTF. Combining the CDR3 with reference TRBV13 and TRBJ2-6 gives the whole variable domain AAGVIQSPRHLIKEKRETATLKCYPIPRHDTVYWYQQGPGQDPQFLISFYEKMQSDKGSIPDRFSAQQFSDYHSELNMSSLELGDSALYFCASSLGGTPLSGANVLTFGAGSRLTVL.

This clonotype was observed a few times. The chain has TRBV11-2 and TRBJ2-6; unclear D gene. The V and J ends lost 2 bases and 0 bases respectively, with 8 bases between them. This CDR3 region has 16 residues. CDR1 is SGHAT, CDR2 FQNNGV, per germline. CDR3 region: CASSLNFGSGANVLTF. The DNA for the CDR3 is TGTGCCAGCAGCTTAAACTTTGGCTCTGGGGCCAACGTCCTGACTTTC.

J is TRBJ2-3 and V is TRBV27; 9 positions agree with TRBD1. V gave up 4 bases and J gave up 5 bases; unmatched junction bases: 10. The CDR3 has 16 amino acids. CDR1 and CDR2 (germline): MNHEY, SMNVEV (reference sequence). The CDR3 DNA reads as TGTGCCAGCAGTTACGGGACAGGGCACCGGCGAGATACGCAGTATTTT. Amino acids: CASSYGTGHRRDTQYF.

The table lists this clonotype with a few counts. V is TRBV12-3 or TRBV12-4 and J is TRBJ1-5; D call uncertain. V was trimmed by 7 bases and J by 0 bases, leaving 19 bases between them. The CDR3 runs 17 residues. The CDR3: CASTNKGRDYSNQPQHF. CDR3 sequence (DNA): TGTGCCAGCACCAATAAGGGTAGGGATTATAGCAATCAGCCCCAGCATTTT.

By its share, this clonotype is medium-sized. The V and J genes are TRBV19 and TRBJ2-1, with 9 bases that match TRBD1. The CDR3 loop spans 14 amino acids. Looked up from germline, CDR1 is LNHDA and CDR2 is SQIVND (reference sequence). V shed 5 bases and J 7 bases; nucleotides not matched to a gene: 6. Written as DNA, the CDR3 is TGTGCCAGTAGTGTGGGGACAGGGAATAATGAGCAGTTCTTC. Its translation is CASSVGTGNNEQFF.

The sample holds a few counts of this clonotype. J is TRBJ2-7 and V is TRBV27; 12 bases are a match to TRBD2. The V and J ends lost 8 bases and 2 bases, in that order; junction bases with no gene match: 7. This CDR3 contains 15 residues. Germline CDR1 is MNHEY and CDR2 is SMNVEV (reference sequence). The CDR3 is CASYPGLAGPYEQYF. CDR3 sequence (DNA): TGTGCCAGCTACCCTGGACTAGCGGGACCCTACGAGCAGTACTTC.

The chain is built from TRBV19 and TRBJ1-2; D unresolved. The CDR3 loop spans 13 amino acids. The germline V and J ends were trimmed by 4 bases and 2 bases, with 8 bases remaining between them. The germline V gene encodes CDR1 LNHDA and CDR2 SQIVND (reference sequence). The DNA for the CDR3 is TGTGCCAGTAGTAAGGACGCGAACTATGGCTACACCTTC. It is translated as CASSKDANYGYTF.

CDR3 DNA sequence: TGTGCCAGTAGTATAGAATCAGGTAGGGCCGGGAGCACTGAAGCTTTCTTT. This sequence encodes CASSIESGRAGSTEAFF. This rearrangement joins TRBV19 to TRBJ1-1; D unclear. V was cut by 0 bases and J by 4 bases, with 18 bases left in between. The CDR3 extends over 17 amino acids. The V gene's germline CDR1 is LNHDA and CDR2 SQIVND (reference sequence).

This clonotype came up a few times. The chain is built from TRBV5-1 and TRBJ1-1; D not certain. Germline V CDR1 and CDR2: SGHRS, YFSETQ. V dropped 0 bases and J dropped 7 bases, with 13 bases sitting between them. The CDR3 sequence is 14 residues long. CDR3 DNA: TGCGCCAGCAGCTTGGCTGTGGGTAGTGATGAAGCTTTCTTT. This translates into CASSLAVGSDEAFF.